The source of this TCR beta chain is a study of lymphopenia after photon versus proton radiotherapy. J gave up 1 base and V 8 bases, and 9 bases lay outside the gene matches. This CDR3 comprises 16 residues. The germline gives CDR1 LNHDA, CDR2 SQIVND (reference sequence). Profiling relied on immunoSEQ multiplex PCR, and the TCRdb table lists in-frame clones only, not all of them. In the table there are about 49,000 clones, approximately 82% of which are singletons. The sequencing here drew on peripheral blood, taken from a patient treated with photon-based radiotherapy. V is TRBV19 and J is TRBJ2-3, with TRBD2 matching 10 bases. This TCR derives from a man in his fifties with gastric cancer. CDR3 sequence (DNA): TGTGCCAGTCCGAGGGGTACTAGCGGGGGCACAGATACGCAGTATTTT. Translated: CASPRGTSGGTDTQYF.